What follows are 32 T cell receptor beta chains derived from one specimen sequenced in a study of STAT3 mutations in large granular lymphocyte leukemia. Whole-study results and caveats: Every T-LGLL patient had at least one immunodominant TCRbeta clonotype.

Repertoires were generated with immunoSEQ multiplex PCR, while TCRdb's copy carries only in-frame clones and drops some. The sample shows about 40,000 clones, roughly 90% of them seen only once. These receptors have no known antigen. The sample consisted of PBMCs. These receptors were obtained from a human donor with T large granular lymphocyte leukemia. Some clones in this sample may be carry-over from other donors' samples.

CDR3: CASSRGGFSNQPQHF. The CDR3 nucleotides are TGTGCCAGCAGCCGCGGCGGGTTTAGCAATCAGCCCCAGCATTTT. The genes are TRBV27 and TRBJ1-5; D not resolved. The CDR3 consists of 15 residues. From germline, CDR1 is MNHEY and CDR2 SMNVEV (reference sequence). V was trimmed by 6 bases and J by 0 bases, leaving 12 bases between them.

CDR3 DNA sequence: TGCGCCAGCAGCTTGGGGGACAGAAGCACAGATACGCAGTATTTT. Translating gives CASSLGDRSTDTQYF. The gene calls are TRBV5-1 and TRBJ2-3, with 7 bases lining up with TRBD1. CDR3 length: 15 residues. Germline values: CDR1 SGHRS, CDR2 YFSETQ. Trimming took 0 bases from V and 0 from J; bases not matched to a gene: 1.

This clone was picked up one time. The chain links TRBV25-1 to TRBJ1-6; 7 positions agree with TRBD1. The germline CDR1 and CDR2 sequences are MGHDK and SYGVNS. This CDR3 contains 14 residues. Germline trimming cut 8 bases from V and 6 bases from J; bases unmatched to any gene: 7. The CDR3 region is CASRYRGLNSPLHF. In nucleotides, the CDR3 is TGTGCCAGCCGGTATAGGGGGCTTAATTCACCCCTCCACTTT. The whole variable domain, remainder taken from reference TRBV25-1 and TRBJ1-6, is EADIYQTPRYLVIGTGKKITLECSQTMGHDKMYWYQQDPGMELHLIHYSYGVNSTEKGDLSSESTVSRIRTEHFPLTLESARPSHTSQYLCASRYRGLNSPLHFGNGTRLTVT.

This clone has just one count. The rearrangement uses TRBV30 and TRBJ1-5; the match to TRBD1 covers 8 bases. There are 15 residues in the CDR3. J was trimmed by 4 bases and V by 5 bases; bases with no gene match: 10. The germline V gene encodes CDR1 GTSNPN and CDR2 SVGIG (reference sequence). This chain's CDR3 is CAWGPGTGPNQPQHF. The CDR3 coding sequence is TGTGCCTGGGGCCCCGGGACAGGACCTAATCAGCCCCAGCATTTT.

The chain joins TRBV19 to TRBJ1-3; the match to TRBD1 covers 7 bases. The junction had 1 base not matched to a gene; V was cut back by 10 bases and J by 1 base. Germline V CDR1 and CDR2: LNHDA, SQIVND (reference sequence). CDR3 length equals 12 residues. CDR3 protein: CAIQGSGNTIYF. The CDR3 DNA reads TGTGCCATACAGGGGTCTGGAAACACCATATATTTT.

The V gene is TRBV6-6, the J gene TRBJ2-2, with TRBD1 matching 9 bases. The ends lost 8 bases at V and 0 bases at J; junction bases unmatched: 7. The V gene's germline CDR1 is MNHNY and CDR2 SVGAGI (reference sequence). The CDR3 loop spans 16 amino acids. CDR3 region: CASGLGTGTNTGELFF. CDR3 coding DNA: TGTGCCAGCGGGCTCGGGACAGGGACGAACACCGGGGAGCTGTTTTTT.

This clone was seen a few times. This chain joins TRBV2 and TRBJ2-7; D could derive from TRBD1 or TRBD2 (5 bases each). The CDR3 loop spans 15 amino acids. V gave up 2 bases and J gave up 4 bases, with 15 bases separating them. CDR1 SNHLY and CDR2 FYNNEI come from the germline V gene. The CDR3 region is CASSEQGALPYEQYV. Written as DNA, the CDR3 is TGTGCCAGCAGTGAACAGGGAGCACTCCCTTACGAGCAGTACGTC.

V and J are TRBV30 and TRBJ1-1; tentatively, D is TRBD1 (5 bases). The CDR3 consists of 13 residues. Trimming left V 4 bases short and J 4 bases short, with 13 bases between. The germline gives CDR1 GTSNPN, CDR2 SVGIG (reference sequence). As DNA, the CDR3 is TGTGCCTGGACCGGGACTAAACTCACTGAAGCTTTCTTT. Translating it yields CAWTGTKLTEAFF. Looking up the rest from reference TRBV30 and TRBJ1-1 gives the full variable domain: SQTIHQWPATLVQPVGSPLSLECTVEGTSNPNLYWYRQAAGRGLQLLFYSVGIGQISSEVPQNLSASRPQDRQFILSSKKLLLSDSGFYLCAWTGTKLTEAFFGQGTRLTVV.

This clone was found a few times. The chain is built from TRBV4-1 and TRBJ1-6; D is unclear. CDR1 and CDR2 (germline): MGHRA, YSYEKL. The CDR3 totals 16 residues. Trimming removed 4 bases at V and 7 bases at J, with 17 bases between. The CDR3 DNA reads TGCGCCAGCAGCCCCCCCAGCGGCCTACTCAATTCACCCCTCCACTTT. This gives the protein CASSPPSGLLNSPLHF.

This chain links TRBV5-6 with TRBJ1-2; a possible D gene is TRBD1 (6 bases). The V and J ends lost 0 bases and 4 bases respectively, with 7 bases between them. The CDR3 extends over 13 amino acids. Germline CDR1 is SGHDT and CDR2 is YYEEEE. The CDR3 sequence: CASSLDRVYGYTF. The CDR3 DNA sequence: TGTGCCAGCAGCTTGGACAGGGTCTATGGCTACACCTTC.

This clone was found a few times. This chain connects TRBV2 to TRBJ1-2; 10 positions match TRBD1. The length of the CDR3 is 14 residues. With 8 bases clipped from V and 9 bases from J, the junction kept 12 bases outside the gene matches. The germline V gene encodes CDR1 SNHLY and CDR2 FYNNEI. The CDR3 DNA is TGTGCCAGCCGAGCTTCCGGGACAGGGGTTCGCTACACCTTC. Its protein product is CASRASGTGVRYTF.

The chain employs TRBV2 and TRBJ2-7, with D perhaps assigned TRBD1 or TRBD2 (5 bases each). CDR3 size: 13 residues. Looked up from germline, CDR1 is SNHLY and CDR2 is FYNNEI. Trimming left V 4 bases short and J 0 bases short, with 7 bases between. CDR3 in amino acids: CASSVGGSYEQYV. In DNA form, the CDR3 reads TGTGCCAGCAGTGTTGGGGGCTCCTACGAGCAGTACGTC.

This clone is judged medium-sized. The chain recombines TRBV9 with TRBJ2-7; 8 bases are a match to TRBD1. The germline gives CDR1 SGDLS, CDR2 YYNGEE. The V and J ends lost 4 bases and 0 bases, in that order; junction bases with no gene match: 6. The CDR3 totals 15 residues. CDR3 DNA sequence: TGTGCCAGCAGCTTCGACAGGGGCAGCTCCTACGAGCAGTACGTC. This sequence encodes CASSFDRGSSYEQYV.

The gene calls are TRBV5-6 and TRBJ2-1; a possible D gene is TRBD2 (6 bases). CDR3 size: 12 residues. Germline values: CDR1 SGHDT, CDR2 YYEEEE. V lost 1 base and J 10 bases, leaving 9 bases between the germline ends. The CDR3 DNA sequence: TGTGCCAGCAGCTTGCCCGGAGGGGAGCAGTTCTTC. Amino acids: CASSLPGGEQFF.

The rearrangement uses TRBV29-1 and TRBJ2-7; 9 bases are shared with TRBD1. V shed 7 bases, J shed 4 bases, and the junction held 5 bases outside the gene matches. Germline loops: CDR1 SQVTM, CDR2 ANQGSEA. CDR3 length: 12 amino acids. CDR3 region: CSGRTGDYEQYF. The CDR3 DNA follows: TGCAGCGGGCGGACAGGGGATTACGAGCAGTACTTC.

There are a few counts of this clone. The rearrangement uses TRBV19 and TRBJ1-1; maybe TRBD1 (5 bases). Trimming left V 5 bases short and J 3 bases short, with 7 bases between. The CDR3 spans 12 residues. CDR1 LNHDA and CDR2 SQIVND come from the germline V gene (reference sequence). The chain's CDR3 is CASSAGYTEAFF. The CDR3, as DNA: TGTGCCAGTAGTGCAGGGTACACTGAAGCTTTCTTT. Drawing the rest from reference TRBV19 and TRBJ1-1, the complete variable domain is DGGITQSPKYLFRKEGQNVTLSCEQNLNHDAMYWYRQDPGQGLRLIYYSQIVNDFQKGDIAEGYSVSREKKESFPLTVTSAQKNPTAFYLCASSAGYTEAFFGQGTRLTVV.

In its sample, this clone was seen once. V gene TRBV7-8 combines with J gene TRBJ2-5, with a weak D call TRBD2 (6 bases). This CDR3 region has 14 residues. Germline values: CDR1 SGHVS, CDR2 FQNEAQ. The ends were cut back, 5 bases at V and 5 bases at J, with 15 bases in the middle. Here the CDR3 DNA reads TGTGCCAGCAGCACTCCGCGGGGACTGGAGACCCAGTACTTC. Protein product: CASSTPRGLETQYF.

This clone was found a few times. The chain recombines TRBV6-5 with TRBJ1-2; 7 bases match TRBD1. With 4 bases clipped from V and 1 base from J, the junction kept 9 bases outside the gene matches. Germline V gives CDR1 MNHEY, CDR2 SVGAGI. This CDR3 spans 16 amino acids. The CDR3 loop is CASSSGGTALNYGYTF. The CDR3 nucleotides read TGTGCCAGCAGTTCCGGCGGGACAGCTCTTAACTATGGCTACACCTTC.

CDR3 coding DNA: TGTGCCAGCAGCTCCATCGGTTTAACGCAGTATTTT. It is translated as CASSSIGLTQYF. This chain uses TRBV11-2 with TRBJ2-3; D ambiguous. This CDR3 is built from 12 residues. CDR1 SGHAT and CDR2 FQNNGV come from the germline V gene. Between the trimmed V and J ends, which lost 4 bases and 9 bases, there was a span of 11 bases.

This clone was counted once. The CDR3 DNA reads TGTGCCAGCAGCTTAGAACAGGGGGATAATTCACCCCTCCACTTT. Encoded protein: CASSLEQGDNSPLHF. This chain connects TRBV11-2 to TRBJ1-6; the match to TRBD1 covers 8 bases. The CDR3 runs to 15 residues. Germline V gene lookup returns CDR1 SGHAT and CDR2 FQNNGV. The ends lost 0 bases at V and 5 bases at J; junction bases unmatched: 0.

The CDR3 here is CASSFVGRINQPQHF. CDR3 coding DNA: TGTGCCAGCAGTTTCGTGGGACGGATCAATCAGCCCCAGCATTTT. The V call is TRBV28, the J call TRBJ1-5; tentative D call: TRBD1 (5 bases). Trimming removed 3 bases from V and 3 bases from J, with 12 bases in between. The CDR3 sequence is 15 residues long. Germline CDR1 reads MDHEN; CDR2 reads SYDVKM.

This clone was detected only a few times. This sequence joins TRBV5-4 and TRBJ1-2, with a tentative D call TRBD1 (5 bases). V dropped 2 bases and J dropped 7 bases, with 9 bases sitting between them. The CDR3 sequence is 12 residues long. Per the germline V gene, CDR1 is SGHNT and CDR2 is YYREEE (reference sequence). The chain's CDR3 is CASSFPGLGYTF. In DNA form, the CDR3 reads TGTGCCAGCAGCTTCCCGGGGCTTGGCTACACCTTC. Together with reference TRBV5-4 and TRBJ1-2, the CDR3 gives the full variable domain: ETGVTQSPTHLIKTRGQQVTLRCSSQSGHNTVSWYQQALGQGPQFIFQYYREEENGRGNFPPRFSGLQFPNYSSELNVNALELDDSALYLCASSFPGLGYTFGSGTRLTVV.

The J gene is TRBJ1-6, the V gene TRBV10-3; unclear D gene. The length of the CDR3 is 17 residues. Germline CDR1 and CDR2: ENHRY and SYGVKD. V dropped 2 bases and J dropped 0 bases, with 11 bases sitting between them. The CDR3 is CAISETTHYSYNSPLHF. CDR3 sequence (DNA): TGTGCCATCAGTGAGACGACTCACTACTCCTATAATTCACCCCTCCACTTT.

The chain links TRBV7-2 to TRBJ2-5, with D possibly matching TRBD2 (6 bases). Trimming removed 2 bases at V and 4 bases at J, with 17 bases between. CDR1 SGHTA and CDR2 FQGNSA come from the germline V gene. The CDR3 is 16 residues long. The CDR3 spells CASSLQGGALGETQYF. CDR3 nucleotides: TGTGCCAGCAGCTTACAAGGCGGGGCCCTCGGAGAGACCCAGTACTTC.

The chain carries TRBV28 and TRBJ2-2; no reliable D call. The CDR3 is made up of 12 amino acids. Deletions cut 4 bases from V and 4 bases from J, with 4 bases between. Germline lookup yields CDR1 MDHEN and CDR2 SYDVKM. The CDR3 sequence: CASSWGTGELFF. Here the CDR3 DNA reads TGTGCCAGCAGTTGGGGCACCGGGGAGCTGTTTTTT. The full variable domain, with the rest looked up from reference TRBV28 and TRBJ2-2, is DVKVTQSSRYLVKRTGEKVFLECVQDMDHENMFWYRQDPGLGLRLIYFSYDVKMKEKGDIPEGYSVSREKKERFSLILESASTNQTSMYLCASSWGTGELFFGEGSRLTVL.

J is TRBJ1-1 and V is TRBV5-1; 7 nucleotides align to TRBD1. Trimming at V came to 3 bases and at J to 0 bases, leaving 5 bases not matched to a gene. The CDR3 runs to 15 residues. Germline V CDR1 and CDR2: SGHRS, YFSETQ. This chain's CDR3 is CASSSRTGMNTEAFF. For the CDR3, the DNA is TGCGCCAGCAGCTCTAGGACAGGAATGAACACTGAAGCTTTCTTT.

The chain couples TRBV7-9 to TRBJ1-1; D may be TRBD1 (5 bases). CDR1 is SEHNR, CDR2 FQNEAQ, per germline (reference sequence). CDR3 length: 14 residues. V gave up 5 bases and J gave up 0 bases, with 10 bases separating them. The CDR3 sequence: CASSADTMNTEAFF. In nucleotides, the CDR3 is TGTGCCAGCAGCGCGGACACCATGAACACTGAAGCTTTCTTT.

This clone was found once. The V gene is TRBV12-5, the J gene TRBJ2-1, with D possibly being TRBD1 (6 bases). V lost 4 bases to trimming and J lost 0 bases, with 10 bases between them. Germline lookup yields CDR1 LGHNT and CDR2 FRNRAP. The CDR3 has 15 residues. The CDR3 nucleotides read TGTGCTAGTGGTTCGGACAGTAGCTCCTACAATGAGCAGTTCTTC. Translation gives CASGSDSSSYNEQFF. The variable domain in full, completed from reference TRBV12-5 and TRBJ2-1, reads DARVTQTPRHKVTEMGQEVTMRCQPILGHNTVFWYRQTMMQGLELLAYFRNRAPLDDSGMPKDRFSAEMPDATLATLKIQPSEPRDSAVYFCASGSDSSSYNEQFFGPGTRLTVL.

The rearrangement joins TRBV28 to TRBJ1-2; 10 bases match TRBD1. Germline-derived CDR1 and CDR2 are MDHEN and SYDVKM. The length of the CDR3 is 14 residues. J lost 5 bases, V lost 2 bases, and 2 bases had no gene match. CDR3 nucleotides: TGTGCCAGCAGTTTAGGGGACAGGGGATATGGCTACACCTTC. This codes for CASSLGDRGYGYTF.

The rearrangement uses TRBV13 and TRBJ2-1; 11 bases agree with TRBD2. J was trimmed by 3 bases and V by 7 bases; bases with no gene match: 5. There are 15 residues in the CDR3. Germline V gives CDR1 PRHDT, CDR2 FYEKMQ (reference sequence). The CDR3 spells CASNLLAGVYNEQFF. DNA for the CDR3: TGTGCCAGCAATCTACTAGCGGGGGTCTACAATGAGCAGTTCTTC.

The rearrangement joins TRBV4-1 to TRBJ1-5; unclear D gene. Trimming shortened V by 4 bases and J by 3 bases, and 16 bases separated the two germline ends. Germline values: CDR1 MGHRA, CDR2 YSYEKL. The CDR3 consists of 16 residues. The DNA for the CDR3 is TGCGCCAGCAGCCGATCCCCTATGGATTCCAATCAGCCCCAGCATTTT. It is translated as CASSRSPMDSNQPQHF.

This rearrangement joins TRBV4-3 to TRBJ2-7; 10 bases are shared with TRBD2. The CDR3 extends over 15 amino acids. From germline, CDR1 is LGHNA and CDR2 YSLEER. V lost 1 base and J lost 3; bases outside the gene matches: 3. CDR3 residues: CASSQGSGGNYEQYF. The DNA of the CDR3 is TGCGCCAGCAGCCAAGGTAGCGGGGGGAACTACGAGCAGTACTTC.